The clone carrying this TCR beta chain occurred many times. Antigen: not known. The sample is drawn from a study of beta chain bispecific antibodies for T cell cancers. Either OKT3 anti-CD3 antibody or CD3/CD28 beads expanded T cells from blood mononuclear cells over roughly 3 days. Cocultures held about 50,000 normal T cells, about 50,000 targets, and bispecific antibody. Study outcomes and limitations: In these mixed samples, most targeted TRBV reads derived from the leukemia cell line. Anti-TRBV12 exposure, compared with anti-CD19, reduced the TRBV12-3 proportion of TRBV signal by roughly 99%.

TCRdb used MiXCR to reprocess the 5' RACE reads, holding one entry per CDR3 protein. The table records roughly 19,000 distinct CDR3 sequences, 2% to 2.5% of them present only once. Germline CDR1 reads GTSNPN; CDR2 reads SVGIG (reference sequence). V shed 2 bases and J 5 bases; nucleotides not matched to a gene: 11. The length of the CDR3 is 15 residues. The sequence came from a human donor in good health. Some clones in this sample may be carry-over from other donors' samples. The sequenced sample was healthy donor T cells cultured with leukemia cells, obtained from a culture containing a bispecific antibody targeting TCR Vbeta12. The rearrangement uses TRBV30 and TRBJ2-7; 8 bases agree with TRBD1. The CDR3 loop reads CAWSFRARGLDEQYF. CDR3 sequence (DNA): TGTGCCTGGAGTTTCCGCGCCAGGGGGCTCGACGAGCAGTACTTC.